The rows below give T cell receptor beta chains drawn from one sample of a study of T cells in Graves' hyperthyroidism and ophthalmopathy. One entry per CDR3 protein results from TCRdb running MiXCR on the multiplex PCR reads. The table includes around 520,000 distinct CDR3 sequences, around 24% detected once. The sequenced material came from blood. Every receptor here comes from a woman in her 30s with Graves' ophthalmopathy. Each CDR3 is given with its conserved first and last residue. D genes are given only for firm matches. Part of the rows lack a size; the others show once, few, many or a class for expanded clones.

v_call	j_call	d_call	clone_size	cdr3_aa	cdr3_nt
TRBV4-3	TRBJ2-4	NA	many	CASSQDMRNIQYF	TGCGCCAGCAGCCAAGATATGAGAAACATTCAGTACTTC
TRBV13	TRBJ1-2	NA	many	CASSLRGHYGYTF	TGTGCCAGCAGCTTACGCGGTCACTATGGCTACACCTTC
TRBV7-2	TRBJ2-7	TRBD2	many	CASSGASGVSYEQYF	TGTGCCAGCAGCGGAGCTAGCGGGGTCTCCTACGAGCAGTACTTC
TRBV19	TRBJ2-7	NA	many	CASSIDGVNEQYF	TGTGCCAGTAGTATCGATGGGGTAAACGAGCAGTACTTC
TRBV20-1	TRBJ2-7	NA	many	CSAIDYTYEQYF	TGCAGTGCTATTGACTATACCTACGAGCAGTACTTC
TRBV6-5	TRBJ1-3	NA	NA	CASSYLNTIYF	TGTGCCAGCAGTTACTTGAACACCATATATTTT
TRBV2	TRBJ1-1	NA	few	CASSEEGRKSTEAFF	TGTGCCAGCAGTGAGGAGGGTCGGAAGAGCACTGAAGCTTTCTTT
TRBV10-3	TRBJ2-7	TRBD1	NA	CAISPDRGMRDEQYF	TGTGCCATCAGTCCTGACAGGGGGATGAGGGACGAGCAGTACTTC
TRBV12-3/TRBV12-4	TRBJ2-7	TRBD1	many	CASSRDRGVAEYF	TGTGCCAGCAGCCGGGACAGGGGAGTAGCTGAGTACTTC
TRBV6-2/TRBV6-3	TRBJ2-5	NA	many	CASSYRDIGTQYF	TGTGCCAGCAGTTACCGGGACATTGGGACCCAGTACTTC
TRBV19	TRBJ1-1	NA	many	CASSIMTGDTEAFF	TGTGCCAGTAGTATTATGACCGGCGACACTGAAGCTTTCTTT
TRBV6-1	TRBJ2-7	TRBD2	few	CASSEAGGGGNYLPCEQYF	TGTGCCAGCAGTGAAGCTGGGGGCGGGGGGAATTACCTACCTTGCGAGCAGTACTTC
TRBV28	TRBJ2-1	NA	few	CASSSIHTTDEQFF	TGTGCCAGCAGTTCAATCCATACAACCGATGAGCAGTTCTTC
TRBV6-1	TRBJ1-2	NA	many	CASSELEAPTRGYTF	TGTGCCAGCAGTGAACTGGAGGCCCCGACCAGGGGCTACACCTTC
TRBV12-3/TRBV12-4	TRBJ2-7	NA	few	CASSLLLVPPYEQYF	TGTGCCAGCAGTTTATTACTAGTTCCTCCCTACGAGCAGTACTTC
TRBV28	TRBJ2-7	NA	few	CASSLGGQEQYF	TGTGCCAGCAGTTTAGGGGGGCAGGAGCAGTACTTC
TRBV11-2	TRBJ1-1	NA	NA	CASKAWVQATLGAEAFF	TGTGCCAGCAAAGCTTGGGTACAGGCCACTTTGGGAGCTGAAGCTTTCTTT
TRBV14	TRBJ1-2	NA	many	CASSQEPGGYTF	TGTGCCAGCAGCCAAGAACCGGGGGGCTACACCTTC
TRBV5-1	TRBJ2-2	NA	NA	CASSKIRGPNTGELFF	TGCGCCAGCAGCAAAATCAGGGGACCCAACACCGGGGAGCTGTTTTTT
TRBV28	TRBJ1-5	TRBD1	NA	CASSLTDRVAQPQHF	TGTGCCAGCAGTTTAACGGACAGGGTAGCTCAGCCCCAGCATTTT
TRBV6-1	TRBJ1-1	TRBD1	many	CASSEADRAVAEAFF	TGTGCCAGCAGTGAAGCCGACAGGGCTGTGGCTGAAGCTTTCTTT
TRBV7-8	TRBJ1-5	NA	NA	CASSRGRETSNQPQHF	TGTGCCAGCAGCCGGGGACGGGAGACTAGCAATCAGCCCCAGCATTTT
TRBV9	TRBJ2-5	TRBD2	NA	CASSVRASGGADEETQYF	TGTGCCAGCAGCGTTCGAGCTAGCGGGGGTGCGGATGAAGAGACCCAGTACTTC
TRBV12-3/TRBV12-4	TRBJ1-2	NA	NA	CASSLVRQIYGYTF	TGTGCCAGCAGTTTAGTTAGGCAAATCTATGGCTACACCTTC
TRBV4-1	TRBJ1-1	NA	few	CASSQRAMNTEAFF	TGCGCCAGCAGCCAGAGAGCTATGAACACTGAAGCTTTCTTT
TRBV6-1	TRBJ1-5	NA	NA	CASHRTASNQPQHF	TGTGCCAGCCACCGGACGGCGAGCAATCAGCCCCAGCATTTT
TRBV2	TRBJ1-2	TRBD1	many	CASMQGQGNYGYTF	TGTGCCAGCATGCAGGGACAGGGGAACTATGGCTACACCTTC
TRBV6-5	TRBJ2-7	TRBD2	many	CASSYSSDASGDEQYF	TGTGCCAGCAGTTACTCGAGTGACGCTAGCGGGGACGAGCAGTACTTC
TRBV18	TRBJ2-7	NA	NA	CASSSDRRGEQYF	TGTGCCAGCTCATCGGACAGGCGGGGCGAGCAGTACTTC
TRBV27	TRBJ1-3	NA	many	CASSLWGPGRSGNTIYF	TGTGCCAGCAGTTTATGGGGCCCGGGACGGAGTGGAAACACCATATATTTT
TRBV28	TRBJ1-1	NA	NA	CASSLRSGNTEAFF	TGTGCCAGCAGCTTACGGAGCGGAAACACTGAAGCTTTCTTT
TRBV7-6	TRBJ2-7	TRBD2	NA	CASSPKTSGSSYEQYF	TGTGCCAGCAGCCCGAAGACTAGCGGGAGTTCCTACGAGCAGTACTTC
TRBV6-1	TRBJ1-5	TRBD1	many	CASRSDRGGNQPQHF	TGTGCCAGCAGATCTGACAGGGGGGGCAATCAGCCCCAGCATTTT
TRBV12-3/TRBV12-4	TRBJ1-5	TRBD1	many	CASNSQGVEQPQHF	TGTGCCAGCAACTCACAGGGGGTTGAGCAGCCCCAGCATTTT
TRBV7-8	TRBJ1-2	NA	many	CASSLGVVGFGYGYTF	TGTGCCAGCAGCTTAGGGGTTGTCGGATTTGGCTATGGCTACACCTTC
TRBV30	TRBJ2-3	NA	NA	CACTGTPADTQYF	TGTGCCTGCACCGGGACCCCGGCGGATACGCAGTATTTT
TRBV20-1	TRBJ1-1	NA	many	CSASVAGGGAANTEAFF	TGCAGTGCTAGTGTGGCAGGAGGTGGGGCCGCGAACACTGAAGCTTTCTTT
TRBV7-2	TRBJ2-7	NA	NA	CANSSHSYEQYF	TGTGCCAACAGCTCGCACTCCTACGAGCAGTACTTC